One sample yielded the 5 T cell receptor beta chains listed below, sequenced in a study of shared clonotypes between healthy human individuals (dated by TCRdb to the early 2020s). The library was obtained by the immunoSEQ multiplex PCR assay. Here the immuneACCESS table is served through TCRdb, limited to in-frame sequences with V and J called. Missing clones are a known gap in these copies; in checked studies unresolved V genes cover under half, and the rest lacks a known reason. The sample table holds more than 2 million clones, of which approximately 92% were seen once. The ten largest clones take up around 1.8% of the sample. CD8 naive samples were obtained by positive selection for CCR7 among CD45RO-negative cells, yielding a CD45RA+CCR7+ population from which TemRA cells were excluded. The sample comprised naive CD8+ T cells from PBMCs. The meaning of the sample's cell subset or site label: CD45RA+CCR7+. The receptors come from a man between 18 and 35 years old in good health. Some clones in this sample may be carry-over from other donors' samples.

CDR3 in amino acids: CASSPGGTGSYEQYF. CDR3 bases: TGTGCCAGCAGCCCAGGGGGGACAGGGTCCTACGAGCAGTACTTC. The chain is built from TRBV7-9 and TRBJ2-7, with TRBD1 matching over 9 bases. V trimming: 5 bases; J trimming: 1 base; junction bases outside the gene matches: 6. The CDR3 runs 15 residues. In germline, CDR1 is SEHNR, CDR2 FQNEAQ (reference sequence).

The chain recombines TRBV7-3 with TRBJ2-2; tentatively, D is TRBD1 (5 bases). The CDR3 covers 13 residues. V was cut by 5 bases and J by 3 bases, with 7 bases left in between. Germline V gene lookup returns CDR1 SGHTA and CDR2 FQGTGA. The CDR3 region has the DNA TGTGCCAGCAGCAGGGGTTACACCGGGGAGCTGTTTTTT. It encodes CASSRGYTGELFF.

The J gene is TRBJ2-2, the V gene TRBV27; no clear D gene. CDR1 is MNHEY, CDR2 SMNVEV, per germline (reference sequence). CDR3 length: 18 amino acids. With 5 bases removed from V and 4 bases from J, the gap between germline ends came to 23 bases. This CDR3 is CASSPDLLTQKSTGELFF. The CDR3 DNA follows: TGTGCCAGCAGTCCCGATTTGTTGACCCAGAAATCCACCGGGGAGCTGTTTTTT.

This clone was counted between two and nine times. This rearrangement joins TRBV9 to TRBJ2-7; weak D call: TRBD1 (6 bases). Trimming removed 4 bases from V and 9 bases from J, with 14 bases in between. From germline, CDR1 is SGDLS and CDR2 YYNGEE. This CDR3 has 12 amino acids. CDR3 sequence: CASSFQGSVQYF. The CDR3 DNA reads as TGTGCCAGCAGCTTTCAGGGGTCCGTGCAGTACTTC.

The chain is built from TRBV5-6 and TRBJ1-3; perhaps TRBD1 as D (5 bases). Trimming took 3 bases from V and 4 from J, leaving 17 bases between them. The CDR3 sequence is 16 residues long. In germline, CDR1 is SGHDT, CDR2 YYEEEE. CDR3 protein: CASSSPSVGDGNTIYF. DNA for the CDR3: TGTGCCAGCAGCTCACCGTCGGTGGGGGACGGAAACACCATATATTTT.